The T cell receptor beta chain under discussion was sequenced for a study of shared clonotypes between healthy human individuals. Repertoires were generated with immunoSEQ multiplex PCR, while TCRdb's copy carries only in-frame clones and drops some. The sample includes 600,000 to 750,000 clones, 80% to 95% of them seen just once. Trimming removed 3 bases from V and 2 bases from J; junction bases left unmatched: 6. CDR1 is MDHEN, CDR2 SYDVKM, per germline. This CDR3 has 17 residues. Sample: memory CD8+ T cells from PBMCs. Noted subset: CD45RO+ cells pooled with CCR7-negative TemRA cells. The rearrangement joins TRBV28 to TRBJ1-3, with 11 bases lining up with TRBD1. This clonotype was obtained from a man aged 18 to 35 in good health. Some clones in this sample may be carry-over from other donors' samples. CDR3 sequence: CASSFGQGALAGNTIYF. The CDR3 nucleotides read TGTGCCAGCAGTTTCGGACAGGGGGCATTAGCTGGAAACACCATATATTTT. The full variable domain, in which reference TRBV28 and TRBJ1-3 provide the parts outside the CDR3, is DVKVTQSSRYLVKRTGEKVFLECVQDMDHENMFWYRQDPGLGLRLIYFSYDVKMKEKGDIPEGYSVSREKKERFSLILESASTNQTSMYLCASSFGQGALAGNTIYFGEGSWLTVV.